Each of the 21 T cell receptor beta chains below was sequenced from the same sample in a study of cytomegalovirus exposure and HLA in healthy donors. The PCR was carried out with 60 Vbeta primers and 13 Jbeta primers. Clones were sequenced by immunoSEQ multiplex PCR, and TCRdb holds only the in-frame ones, with some missing. Of roughly 80,000 clones in the sample, 75% to 85% were seen once. The sample was PBMCs. These receptors came from a man aged 40-55 years in good health and CMV-seronegative.

The chain uses TRBV27 and TRBJ1-6; the D gene is possibly TRBD1 (6 bases). This CDR3 contains 16 residues. Germline-derived CDR1 and CDR2 are MNHEY and SMNVEV (reference sequence). The ends were cut back, 7 bases at V and 0 bases at J, with 13 bases in the middle. The CDR3 nucleotides read TGTGCCAGCACCGACAGGTCGAGCTCCTATAATTCACCCCTCCACTTT. It codes for CASTDRSSSYNSPLHF.

This chain connects TRBV7-2 to TRBJ1-5; TRBD1 might be the D (6 bases). This CDR3 contains 14 residues. In germline, CDR1 is SGHTA, CDR2 FQGNSA. Deletions cut 2 bases from V and 6 bases from J, with 11 bases between. This CDR3 is CASSLRGGSQPQHF. CDR3 DNA sequence: TGTGCCAGCAGCTTACGCGGGGGCAGTCAGCCCCAGCATTTT.

In DNA, the CDR3 is TGCAGCGTTGAAGCCCTTTTGGGCAGGGGCAGAGATACGCAGTATTTT. As protein: CSVEALLGRGRDTQYF. J is TRBJ2-3 and V is TRBV29-1; the D gene is possibly TRBD1 (6 bases). Trimming stripped 1 base from V and 5 bases from J, with 19 bases between. Germline CDR1 reads SQVTM; CDR2 reads ANQGSEA. This CDR3 is built from 16 residues.

The rearrangement uses TRBV7-9 and TRBJ1-1; a possible D gene is TRBD1 (5 bases). The CDR3 contains 14 residues. V was cut by 7 bases and J by 1 base, with 13 bases left in between. The germline V gene has CDR1 SEHNR and CDR2 FQNEAQ (reference sequence). CDR3: CASNPGGANTEAFF. The CDR3 DNA follows: TGTGCCAGCAACCCTGGAGGGGCGAACACTGAAGCTTTCTTT.

This rearrangement joins TRBV7-2 to TRBJ1-4; maybe TRBD1 (6 bases). This CDR3 spans 15 amino acids. Trimming cost V 5 bases and J 3 bases, with 13 bases left between them. From germline, CDR1 is SGHTA and CDR2 FQGNSA. The CDR3 nucleotides are TGTGCCAGCAGCCCTGGGGACACCTCTAATGAAAAACTGTTTTTT. Translation: CASSPGDTSNEKLFF.

V usage is TRBV10-2 and J usage is TRBJ2-7; D might be TRBD2 (6 bases). Germline CDR1 reads WSHSY; CDR2 reads SAAADI. CDR3 length: 16 amino acids. The germline V and J ends were trimmed by 0 bases and 2 bases, with 14 bases remaining between them. The CDR3 loop is CASSESTGTGAYEQYF. In DNA form, the CDR3 reads TGCGCCAGCAGTGAGTCGACCGGGACGGGAGCCTACGAGCAGTACTTC.

The V and J genes are TRBV27 and TRBJ1-6, with TRBD1 identical over 7 bases. The V segment lost 2 bases and the J segment 4 bases; nucleotides outside the gene matches: 8. The CDR3 is made up of 17 amino acids. The V gene's germline CDR1 is MNHEY and CDR2 SMNVEV (reference sequence). CDR3: CASSLLRGEAYNSPLHF. CDR3 coding DNA: TGTGCCAGCAGTTTACTCAGGGGGGAGGCATATAATTCACCCCTCCACTTT.

This rearrangement joins TRBV2 to TRBJ1-1; a possible D gene is TRBD1 (5 bases). Germline CDR1 SNHLY, CDR2 FYNNEI. Trimming removed 6 bases from V and 3 bases from J, with 14 bases in between. This CDR3 spans 14 amino acids. CDR3 in amino acids: CASSMRQGDTEAFF. The CDR3, as DNA: TGTGCCAGCAGCATGCGGCAGGGTGACACTGAAGCTTTCTTT.

The chain links TRBV2 to TRBJ2-2; 7 positions match TRBD1. This CDR3 spans 14 amino acids. Germline trimming cut 4 bases from V and 4 bases from J; bases unmatched to any gene: 3. From germline, CDR1 is SNHLY and CDR2 FYNNEI. CDR3 sequence: CASSGDRATGELFF. In nucleotides, the CDR3 is TGTGCCAGCAGTGGCGACAGGGCCACCGGGGAGCTGTTTTTT. Variable domain in full (rest from reference TRBV2 and TRBJ2-2): EPEVTQTPSHQVTQMGQEVILRCVPISNHLYFYWYRQILGQKVEFLVSFYNNEISEKSEIFDDQFSVERPDGSNFTLKIRSTKLEDSAMYFCASSGDRATGELFFGEGSRLTVL.

The J gene is TRBJ1-1, the V gene TRBV6-5; TRBD1 might be the D (5 bases). Trimming took 5 bases from V and 1 from J, leaving 11 bases between them. Per germline, CDR1 MNHEY and CDR2 SVGAGI. The CDR3 is 14 amino acids. CDR3 sequence (DNA): TGTGCCAGCAGTCCCTGGAGGGGGAACACTGAAGCTTTCTTT. Amino acids: CASSPWRGNTEAFF.

CDR3 in DNA: TGTGCCAGCAGCTTTTCAGGGGATTCACCCCTCCACTTT. This codes for CASSFSGDSPLHF. This chain connects TRBV11-3 to TRBJ1-6; D is possibly TRBD1 (6 bases). CDR1 and CDR2 from the germline V gene are SGHNT and YENEEA. V was pared by 3 bases and J by 8 bases, with 8 bases between. This CDR3 is 13 amino acids long.

The gene calls are TRBV19 and TRBJ2-2; D may be TRBD2 (6 bases). The V and J ends lost 1 base and 0 bases respectively, with 9 bases between them. Looked up from germline, CDR1 is LNHDA and CDR2 is SQIVND (reference sequence). There are 16 residues in the CDR3. CDR3 protein: CASSIVGGSNTGELFF. Here the CDR3 DNA reads TGTGCCAGTAGTATAGTAGGAGGGTCGAACACCGGGGAGCTGTTTTTT.

The chain has TRBV9 and TRBJ1-6; D is unclear. This CDR3 comprises 12 residues. The germline V gene encodes CDR1 SGDLS and CDR2 YYNGEE. V lost 4 bases to trimming and J lost 13 bases, with 12 bases between them. CDR3 loop: CASSSLPGPLHF. The CDR3 DNA sequence: TGTGCCAGCAGCTCCTTACCCGGGCCCCTCCACTTT.

The rearrangement links TRBV7-2 to TRBJ1-2, with D perhaps matching TRBD1 (6 bases). The CDR3 is made up of 15 amino acids. V was pared by 1 base and J by 6 bases, with 15 bases between. CDR1 SGHTA and CDR2 FQGNSA come from the germline V gene. CDR3 sequence reads: CASSLVTGRGDGYTF. CDR3 DNA sequence: TGTGCCAGCAGCTTAGTAACAGGGAGAGGGGATGGCTACACCTTC.

This rearrangement joins TRBV7-3 to TRBJ2-2; D perhaps matches TRBD2 (6 bases). Between the trimmed V and J ends, which lost 1 base and 5 bases, there was a span of 14 bases. This CDR3 region has 16 residues. CDR1 and CDR2 from the germline V gene are SGHTA and FQGTGA. CDR3 sequence reads: CASSLIGAGRTGELFF. The CDR3 DNA is TGTGCCAGCAGCTTAATAGGGGCAGGGAGGACCGGGGAGCTGTTTTTT.

The gene calls are TRBV6-1 and TRBJ1-2; D is undetermined. CDR3 length: 14 residues. CDR1 is MNHNS, CDR2 SASEGT, per germline. Trimming stripped 2 bases from V and 7 bases from J, with 14 bases between. Here the CDR3 reads CASSELTGYVGYTF. DNA of the CDR3: TGTGCCAGCAGTGAATTAACGGGGTACGTTGGCTACACCTTC.

Comments on this clone: A junction boundary mismatches the germline segment, possibly from a read error. V gene TRBV7-7 combines with J gene TRBJ2-1, with TRBD1 identical over 7 bases. This CDR3 has 13 amino acids. Germline V gives CDR1 SSHAT, CDR2 FNYEAQ (reference sequence). CDR3 in DNA: TGTGCTAGCAGCCCCGGGACAGCTAATGAGCAGTTCTTC. Translated: CASSPGTANEQFF.

The genes are TRBV5-1 and TRBJ2-3; D is perhaps TRBD2 (7 bases). The germline CDR1 and CDR2 sequences are SGHRS and YFSETQ. V was cut by 4 bases and J by 6 bases, with 24 bases left in between. The CDR3 has 17 residues. The CDR3 loop reads CASSLNTKGGGHDTQYF. In DNA, the CDR3 is TGCGCCAGCAGCCTTAATACGAAGGGGGGGGGCCACGATACGCAGTATTTT.

This chain uses TRBV27 with TRBJ2-7; D not certain. V was clipped by 3 bases and J by 0 bases, with 6 bases between them. The CDR3 is 13 residues long. In germline, CDR1 is MNHEY, CDR2 SMNVEV (reference sequence). The CDR3 region is CASSFRVSYEQYF. In nucleotides, the CDR3 is TGTGCCAGCAGTTTCCGGGTCTCCTACGAGCAGTACTTC.

CDR3 region: CASHRDRGEKLFF. CDR3 in DNA: TGTGCCAGCCACCGGGACAGGGGTGAAAAACTGTTTTTT. The rearrangement joins TRBV10-3 to TRBJ1-4; 10 positions agree with TRBD1. Germline CDR1 is ENHRY and CDR2 is SYGVKD. With V trimmed by 10 bases and J by 7 bases, 6 bases remained unmatched. The length of the CDR3 is 13 residues.

Points on this clone: A read error may account for a junction end that differs from germline. The chain uses TRBV7-3 and TRBJ1-2; D unclear. The CDR3 is 13 residues long. Per germline, CDR1 SGHTA and CDR2 FQGTGA. CDR3 protein: CASSLGAQLGYPF. In DNA, the CDR3 is TGTGCCAGCAGCTTAGGTGCTCAATTGGGCTACCCCTTC.